The entry that follows covers one TCR beta chain sequence. Its specificity is not known. The entry originates in a study of T cells in localized non-small cell lung cancer. Broader study findings: Because only a single region of the tumor was sequenced, heterogeneity remains possible. Adjacent uninvolved lung had the highest clonality, suggesting focused antigen responses. Higher adjacent-lung clonality was associated with shorter survival. A median approximately 53 of the top 100 tumor clones appeared in adjacent lung.

The CDR3 is made up of 19 amino acids. CDR1 is SGHDN, CDR2 FVKESK, per germline. With V trimmed by 4 bases and J by 0 bases, 12 bases remained unmatched. Only in-frame clones appear in the TCRdb table, and some are missing; sequencing was by immunoSEQ multiplex PCR. Of roughly 34,000 clones in the sample, 70% to 90% are singletons; the top ten hold approximately 3.8%. J is TRBJ2-1 and V is TRBV14; 10 bases agree with TRBD1. The TCR sequence derives from a male donor aged 60 or over with stage III lung adenocarcinoma. The material was peripheral blood, obtained before any cancer treatment. CDR3 in DNA: TGTGCCAGCAGCCCCTACCGACAGGGGGCCTTTACCTCCTACAATGAGCAGTTCTTC. This translates into CASSPYRQGAFTSYNEQFF.